This TCR beta chain was sequenced for a study of cytomegalovirus exposure and HLA in healthy donors (dated by TCRdb to 2015 to 2018). Background on the whole study: According to a later analysis, one platform produced both the 100 to 150 validation repertoires and the approximately 670 repertoires of the first cohort. The aim of the study was to test whether cataloging public T cell receptors could identify signatures of past pathogen exposure. Besides the first cohort of roughly 660 subjects, a separate validation cohort made up of about 120 different subjects was used. To predict cytomegalovirus infection status, the study combined high-throughput TCR immunosequencing, statistical association of individual TCRs with disease status, and machine learning. Study-wide conclusions, independent of this receptor: Of the cluster scores, around 95% were above 0 in a later analysis, which found that TCRs clustered in the first cohort also tended to co-occur in the 130 or so validation repertoires. A few of the identified cytomegalovirus-associated TCR beta chains were confirmed in vitro to be specific for cytomegalovirus antigens. The classifier was reported to diagnose cytomegalovirus status with high specificity and sensitivity in both the original and validation cohorts. According to the authors, the approach could potentially be generalized to other disease states and immunological phenotypes. A total of 164 TCR beta chains were listed by the study as associated with cytomegalovirus. All 130 or so repertoires were used to score co-occurrence in the validation cohort in a later analysis, because that analysis had no HLA typing for the cohort. Across donors, most TCR sequences were observed very rarely, whereas some public TCRs were present in many individuals.

Details on this clone: The antigen it recognizes is unknown. Base qualities are not recorded, but no much larger clone differs from it by a single base.

Separate from the approximately 690-subject first cohort, the validation cohort of around 130 subjects was the group to which the donors belonged. Libraries were constructed by the immunoSEQ multiplex PCR assay. The paper's processing steps were these. To diagnose cytomegalovirus status from the catalog of TCR beta chain sequences, a statistical classification framework was built. What TCRdb holds here is the immuneACCESS table cut down to in-frame rearrangements. Part of the clones is not present; checked against another copy, under half of the missing clones reflect an unresolved V gene, and the others are unexplained. The V and J calls and the clone size are those of that table, but D and trimming were determined from the DNA. The sample profile shows 60,000 to 65,000 clones; 90% to 95% of them were found once. The ten largest clones take up approximately 5% of the sample. V and J lose 2 bases and 0 bases, and a span of 5 bases separates them. The germline V gene (reference sequence) supplies CDR1 SEHNR and CDR2 FQNEAQ. The CDR3, cysteine through phenylalanine, is 15 amino acids long. The CDR3 DNA has 45 bases and is translated from base 1.

The clonotype was recovered from a woman under 30 in good health and CMV-seropositive. Recombination connected TRBV7-9 to TRBJ2-6; the D gene is unclear. Sequencing used PBMCs. Here the CDR3 is given as CASSLISSGANVLTF. The sequenced DNA is TGTGCCAGCAGCTTAATTAGCTCTGGGGCCAACGTCCTGACTTTC.